The rows below give T cell receptor beta chains drawn from one sample of a study of T cell clonotyping in hematopoietic cell transplantation. TCRdb's table, derived via immunoSEQ multiplex PCR, lists solely in-frame clones and lacks some. The profile shows about 43,000 clones, roughly 96% of them singletons. Sequencing input: peripheral blood mononuclear cells. All receptors come from a man in his thirties or forties in good health. Some clones in this sample may be carry-over from other donors' samples. CDR3s include the opening cysteine and the closing phenylalanine or tryptophan.

TRBV11-2 | 13 | CASSLVAGVGYTF
TRBV6-5 | 12 | CASQGTTDTQYF
TRBV19 | 15 | CASSHWDPYTKEQFF
TRBV6-1 | 14 | CASLTGTANSPLHF
TRBV30 | 10 | CAWNPVEAFF
TRBV13 | 17 | CASSLGTPGPGNTEAFF
TRBV9 | 14 | CASSPPDRGETQYF
TRBV29-1 | 15 | CSVRPLAGDTDTQYF
TRBV28 | 14 | CASRVGQANSPLHF
TRBV14 | 13 | CASSLDGRYGYTF
TRBV7-4 | 16 | CASSFTPSQCSYEQYF
TRBV7-9 | 12 | CGAGGSSYEQYF
TRBV9 | 19 | CASSVDATSGFGGSDTQYF
TRBV9 | 13 | CASSVAESYEQYF
TRBV30 | 10 | CAWSGTAYTF
TRBV6-1 | 19 | CASSDGARGEPGLYYGYTF